What follows describes a single T cell receptor beta chain. Its antigen is not known. This may be a read error, as it is one base from a much larger clone. Trimming took 3 bases from V and 12 from J; bases not matched to a gene: 8. CDR1 and CDR2 from the germline V gene are SGHKS and YYEKEE (reference sequence). There are 15 residues in the CDR3. The time point is: newly diagnosed GD, antithyroid drugs for less than 3 months. Isolated PBMC RNA provided the starting material for the TCR library. This record belongs to a study of regulatory T cells in long-lasting Graves disease. Study-wide background: Antithyroid drugs had been taken by newly diagnosed Graves' patients for under 3 months.

Study-wide points: Persistent patients shared more public clonotypes (about 2,800) than newly diagnosed patients (about 1,000). TRBV28, TRBJ1-2 and TRBJ2-5 were favored in persistent disease.

Arm-PCR with iRepertoire HTBI primers amplified the CDR3 regions for these TCR beta libraries. TCRdb reprocessed the multiplex PCR reads with MiXCR, giving one entry per CDR3 protein. The data contain roughly 500,000 distinct CDR3 sequences, roughly 13% of them seen just once; the ten biggest clones take up roughly 10%. These data were also filed under a second study, of T cells in Graves' hyperthyroidism and ophthalmopathy. As reported in that work: The hyperthyroidism was newly diagnosed and had lasted under 2 months; the patients were aged 18 to 65.

This TCR derives from a man aged 25 to 40 with Graves disease. The source was peripheral blood mononuclear cells (PBMCs), collected at new diagnosis, from a patient treated with antithyroid drugs. The chain links TRBV5-5 to TRBJ2-1; 14 nucleotides line up with TRBD2. CDR3 sequence reads: CASSSGTSGSGGQFF. In nucleotides, the CDR3 is TGTGCCAGCAGCTCCGGGACTAGCGGGAGTGGTGGGCAGTTCTTC.